The 18 T cell receptor beta chains in this list originate from one sample, sequenced in a study of blood T cell repertoires in COVID-19. Profiled with immunoSEQ multiplex PCR; TCRdb holds only in-frame clones, not every one. The sample has about 390,000 clones, more than 75% seen once. The sequencing sample was made of peripheral blood. These receptors originate from a woman aged 55-70 years with COVID-19, enrolled during active disease.

In its sample, this clone was seen once. The chain carries TRBV5-1 and TRBJ2-7; unclear D gene. CDR3 length equals 14 residues. Germline CDR1 and CDR2: SGHRS and YFSETQ. V dropped 0 bases and J dropped 5 bases, with 12 bases sitting between them. CDR3 DNA sequence: TGCGCCAGCAGCTTGGGCCTCCTCCGGGACGAGCAGTACTTC. This translates into CASSLGLLRDEQYF. Variable domain in full (rest from reference TRBV5-1 and TRBJ2-7): KAGVTQTPRYLIKTRGQQVTLSCSPISGHRSVSWYQQTPGQGLQFLFEYFSETQRNKGNFPGRFSGRQFSNSRSEMNVSTLELGDSALYLCASSLGLLRDEQYFGPGTRLTVT.

This rearrangement joins TRBV5-1 to TRBJ2-1; 10 nucleotides line up with TRBD1. Per the germline V gene, CDR1 is SGHRS and CDR2 is YFSETQ. Germline trimming cut 4 bases from V and 4 bases from J; bases unmatched to any gene: 5. The CDR3 runs 15 residues. CDR3 DNA: TGCGCCAGCAGCCCGGACAGGGGGGCTTACAATGAGCAGTTCTTC. Protein product: CASSPDRGAYNEQFF.

This chain uses TRBV2 with TRBJ1-2; D possibly corresponds to TRBD1 (5 bases). V was cut by 6 bases and J by 4 bases, with 12 bases left in between. The CDR3 length is 13 residues. From germline, CDR1 is SNHLY and CDR2 FYNNEI. CDR3 sequence (DNA): TGTGCCAGCAGCCGGGGAGGGACCTATGGCTACACCTTC. Translating it yields CASSRGGTYGYTF.

The V gene is TRBV7-3, the J gene TRBJ2-1, with TRBD2 matching 9 bases. Germline V gene lookup returns CDR1 SGHTA and CDR2 FQGTGA. Trimming took 1 base from V and 4 from J; bases not matched to a gene: 2. The CDR3 consists of 15 residues. In DNA, the CDR3 is TGTGCCAGCAGCTTAATAAGCGGGAGGTACAATGAGCAGTTCTTC. This encodes CASSLISGRYNEQFF.

This clone showed up just once. In DNA, the CDR3 is TGTGCCAGCAGCTTAGGAACAGCGGGGGGGCAAGAGACCCAGTACTTC. Its translation: CASSLGTAGGQETQYF. The chain combines TRBV11-3 with TRBJ2-5; 10 bases agree with TRBD2. With 1 base clipped from V and 2 bases from J, the junction kept 4 bases outside the gene matches. The germline V gene encodes CDR1 SGHNT and CDR2 YENEEA. The CDR3 runs to 16 residues.

A single count supports this clone. J is TRBJ1-1 and V is TRBV4-1; unclear D gene. Between the trimmed V and J ends, which lost 0 bases and 8 bases, there was a span of 16 bases. The CDR3 spans 15 residues. Germline values: CDR1 MGHRA, CDR2 YSYEKL. CDR3 region: CASSQDSRIFGEAFF. For the CDR3, the DNA is TGCGCCAGCAGCCAAGATAGTCGGATATTCGGGGAAGCTTTCTTT.

Concerning this clone itself: The sample contains more than one DNA sequence encoding this CDR3. The chain couples TRBV7-9 to TRBJ2-5; TRBD2 aligns across 12 bases. The CDR3 totals 15 residues. Germline V gives CDR1 SEHNR, CDR2 FQNEAQ (reference sequence). V gave up 3 bases and J gave up 5 bases; unmatched junction bases: 4. CDR3 amino acids: CASSLGGTSGETQYF. The CDR3 DNA reads as TGTGCCAGCAGCTTGGGCGGGACTAGCGGGGAGACCCAGTACTTC.

In this sample, this clone turned up many times. The chain joins TRBV7-2 to TRBJ1-5; a weak D match, TRBD1 (5 bases). V was shortened by 3 bases and J by 6 bases, with 15 bases between the two germline ends. The CDR3 runs to 15 residues. Germline CDR1 reads SGHTA; CDR2 reads FQGNSA. The CDR3 nucleotides read TGTGCCAGCAGCTTCGGGGGAAAGGTTGGTCAGCCCCAGCATTTT. Amino acid sequence: CASSFGGKVGQPQHF.

The CDR3 reads CASRGTGRNYGYTF. The CDR3 bases are TGTGCCAGCAGGGGGACAGGCCGTAACTATGGCTACACCTTC. This chain uses TRBV27 with TRBJ1-2; 8 bases map to TRBD1. The ends lost 6 bases at V and 1 base at J; junction bases unmatched: 4. From germline, CDR1 is MNHEY and CDR2 SMNVEV (reference sequence). The CDR3 contains 14 residues.

V is TRBV15 and J is TRBJ1-4; tentative D call: TRBD1 (6 bases). This CDR3 contains 17 residues. V was clipped by 1 base and J by 6 bases, with 18 bases between them. Germline-derived CDR1 and CDR2 are LNHNV and YYDKDF (reference sequence). The CDR3 sequence is CATSRAPLPGAYEKLFF. The DNA for the CDR3 is TGTGCCACCAGCAGAGCCCCGTTACCAGGGGCATATGAAAAACTGTTTTTT.

The chain uses TRBV6-5 and TRBJ1-1, with D tentatively TRBD1 (6 bases). Per the germline V gene, CDR1 is MNHEY and CDR2 is SVGAGI. Trimming pared 8 bases from V and 4 bases from J, leaving 20 bases between. The CDR3 has 15 residues. Here the CDR3 DNA reads TGTGCCAGCCAACAGGGTGGTTTATTAGGCACTGAAGCTTTCTTT. Residues: CASQQGGLLGTEAFF.

CDR3 amino acids: CASSIAPGGELFF. The CDR3 DNA is TGTGCCAGTAGTATAGCCCCAGGCGGGGAGCTGTTTTTT. The V call is TRBV19, the J call TRBJ2-2; no firm D call. Germline V gene lookup returns CDR1 LNHDA and CDR2 SQIVND (reference sequence). The CDR3 spans 13 residues. Deletions cut 1 base from V and 7 bases from J, with 7 bases between.

In DNA, the CDR3 is TGTGCCAGCAGTAAACGACAGCCTCAACCCCACTATGGCTACACCTTC. Its translation is CASSKRQPQPHYGYTF. The chain combines TRBV2 with TRBJ1-2; tentative D call: TRBD1 (5 bases). V lost 5 bases and J lost 3, with 19 bases in between. Germline assignment: CDR1 SNHLY and CDR2 FYNNEI. CDR3 length: 16 amino acids.

This chain uses TRBV5-1 with TRBJ1-2; 9 bases agree with TRBD1. The CDR3 has 14 residues. The trim removed 4 bases at V and 4 bases at J, leaving 5 bases unmatched. The germline CDR1 and CDR2 sequences are SGHRS and YFSETQ. In DNA form, the CDR3 reads TGCGCCAGCAGCCCGGAGGGACAGGGCTATGGCTACACCTTC. It translates to CASSPEGQGYGYTF.

This chain uses TRBV2 with TRBJ2-2; no definite D call. Looked up from germline, CDR1 is SNHLY and CDR2 is FYNNEI. This CDR3 is 15 amino acids long. Between the trimmed V and J ends, which lost 5 bases and 6 bases, there was a span of 16 bases. The CDR3 nucleotides are TGTGCCAGCAGTATTGTTATTAGCTCGGCCGGGGAGCTGTTTTTT. Translation: CASSIVISSAGELFF.

Comments on this clone: In the same sample, other DNA sequences code for this CDR3. The rearrangement uses TRBV5-5 and TRBJ1-2; the D is unclear. This CDR3 has 13 amino acids. In germline, CDR1 is SGHKS, CDR2 YYEKEE (reference sequence). The V end lost 1 base, the J end lost 2 bases, and 6 bases lay between the germline ends. The CDR3 nucleotides are TGTGCCAGCAGCTTGCGAGGGAACTATGGCTACACCTTC. It encodes CASSLRGNYGYTF.

The table lists this clone with a count of one. The chain combines TRBV7-9 with TRBJ2-2, with 10 bases fitting TRBD1. The CDR3 loop spans 14 amino acids. CDR1 is SEHNR, CDR2 FQNEAQ, per germline (reference sequence). V lost 8 bases and J lost 7; bases outside the gene matches: 7. DNA of the CDR3: TGTGCCAGCGGCCTGGGACAGGGGTACGGGGAGCTGTTTTTT. It specifies CASGLGQGYGELFF. Full variable domain (rest looked up from reference TRBV7-9 and TRBJ2-2): DTGVSQNPRHKITKRGQNVTFRCDPISEHNRLYWYRQTLGQGPEFLTYFQNEAQLEKSRLLSDRFSAERPKGSFSTLEIQRTEQGDSAMYLCASGLGQGYGELFFGEGSRLTVL.

The rearrangement uses TRBV2 and TRBJ2-5; possible D gene TRBD2, 5 bases. Per germline, CDR1 SNHLY and CDR2 FYNNEI. This CDR3 comprises 14 residues. Deletions cut 5 bases from V and 2 bases from J, with 12 bases between. CDR3 sequence reads: CASSSGFRQETQYF. CDR3 DNA: TGTGCCAGCAGTTCGGGGTTTCGGCAAGAGACCCAGTACTTC. The entire variable domain, with the rest obtained from reference TRBV2 and TRBJ2-5, is as follows: EPEVTQTPSHQVTQMGQEVILRCVPISNHLYFYWYRQILGQKVEFLVSFYNNEISEKSEIFDDQFSVERPDGSNFTLKIRSTKLEDSAMYFCASSSGFRQETQYFGPGTRLLVL.